These T cell receptor beta chains were read from a single sample in a study of Ad26.COV2.S vaccination and SARS-CoV-2 variants. The protocol was immunoSEQ multiplex PCR, while the TCRdb copy is restricted to in-frame clones and leaves out a portion. The table shows around 340,000 clones, with about 89% occurring only once. The sample consisted of peripheral blood, taken in a trial of Ad26.COV2.S vaccine versus placebo. The source is a person aged 18-65 years who received the Ad26.COV2.S COVID-19 vaccine or a placebo. Each CDR3 is given without its conserved first and last residue. Each record gives: J gene, V gene, CDR3 protein.

TRBJ2-3,TRBV4-3,ASSQDRQGADTQY
TRBJ2-7,TRBV5-6,ASSLQLDHYEQY
TRBJ1-4,TRBV18,ASSPGREKLF
TRBJ2-3,TRBV28,ASSFSGWTPTDTQY
TRBJ2-7,TRBV27,ASSQQQTPYEQY
TRBJ1-2,TRBV7-2,ASSLSGGGSYGYT
TRBJ1-4,TRBV4-3,ASSQDFKGVYNEKLF
TRBJ2-2,TRBV6-5,ASSDRGSGELF
TRBJ2-7,TRBV16,ASSQFQKWYEQY
TRBJ1-1,TRBV5-4,ASSFGQGESTEAF
TRBJ2-1,TRBV3-1/TRBV3-2,ASSQDPRHGYNEQF
TRBJ1-2,TRBV5-1,ASSLVADRNYGYT
TRBJ1-5,TRBV29-1,SVGGTSNQPQH
TRBJ1-5,TRBV7-9,ASSFGEGNQPQH
TRBJ1-6,TRBV6-5,ASGGDRGDNSPLH
TRBJ2-5,TRBV13,ASSLADNQETQY
TRBJ1-2,TRBV28,ASIPPTGNGYT
TRBJ1-2,TRBV7-2,ASSLGGKDSLGYT
TRBJ1-1,TRBV7-2,ASSLWGTLNTEAF
TRBJ2-1,TRBV7-3,ASSLSHTLNNEQF
TRBJ1-2,TRBV6-2/TRBV6-3,ASSRTGLEST
TRBJ1-5,TRBV15,ATSLGGEINQPQH
TRBJ1-2,TRBV28,ASRPRQGAGT
TRBJ2-5,TRBV7-9,ASSLGEETQY
TRBJ1-1,TRBV7-8,ASSLSGRDAEAF
TRBJ1-1,TRBV18,ASSPRTENTEAF
TRBJ1-1,TRBV6-5,ASSYTGHTEAF
TRBJ2-7,TRBV5-1,ASSLESQGSTYEQY
TRBJ2-3,TRBV14,ASSRPGTEITDTQY
TRBJ2-2,TRBV7-2,ASSSGALAGGPELF
TRBJ2-3,TRBV19,ASSIEGTDTQY
TRBJ2-3,TRBV24-1,ATSDNSPGTGVTQY
TRBJ1-5,TRBV2,ASKGDGNQPQH
TRBJ2-1,TRBV30,AWSVLGELGDEQF
TRBJ2-7,TRBV9,ASSVGLADSYEQY
TRBJ2-7,TRBV2,ASSESRGWDYEQY
TRBJ1-6,TRBV27,ASQKEPGTELMGALH
TRBJ1-2,TRBV4-1,ASSQEAPTDGYT
TRBJ2-2,TRBV9,ASSPRGGASTGELF
TRBJ1-5,TRBV2,ATSRGYQPQH
TRBJ1-3,TRBV3-1/TRBV3-2,ASSQGLGNTIY
TRBJ1-6,TRBV5-1,ASSLGVSENSPLH
TRBJ1-2,TRBV27,ASSLSATGNYGYT
TRBJ1-5,TRBV28,ASSPRTQVDQPQH
TRBJ1-3,TRBV7-9,ASRQGVNTIY
TRBJ1-4,TRBV27,ASRTGFNEKLF
TRBJ2-1,TRBV30,AWNGPYNEQF
TRBJ1-6,TRBV4-1,ASSKTRDRARSPLH
TRBJ1-2,TRBV6-5,ASTPADRGSYGYT
TRBJ2-7,TRBV5-5,ASSFTGDRSSYEQY
TRBJ2-2,TRBV18,ASSPLNTGELF
TRBJ2-1,TRBV3-1/TRBV3-2,ASSQTGTGHEQF
TRBJ1-1,TRBV29-1,SVGNTEAF
TRBJ1-5,TRBV7-9,ASSSGMWENQPQH
TRBJ2-1,TRBV29-1,SVDGGLDNEQF
TRBJ1-2,TRBV6-5,ASSRDSNYGYT
TRBJ2-1,TRBV4-3,ASSQLAGANNEQF
TRBJ2-1,TRBV2,ASSGPYNEQF
TRBJ2-1,TRBV3-1/TRBV3-2,ASSPFRTVAYNEQF